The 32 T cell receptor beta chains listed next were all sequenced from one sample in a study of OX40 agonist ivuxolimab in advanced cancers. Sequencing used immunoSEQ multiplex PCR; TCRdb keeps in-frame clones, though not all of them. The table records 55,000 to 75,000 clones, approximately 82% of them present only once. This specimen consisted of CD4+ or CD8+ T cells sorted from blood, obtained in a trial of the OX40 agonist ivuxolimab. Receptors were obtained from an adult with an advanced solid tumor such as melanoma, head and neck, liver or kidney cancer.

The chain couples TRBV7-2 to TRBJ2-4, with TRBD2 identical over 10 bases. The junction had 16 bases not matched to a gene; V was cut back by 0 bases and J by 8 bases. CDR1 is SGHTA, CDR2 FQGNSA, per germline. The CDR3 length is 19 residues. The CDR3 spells CASSLATKGVAGGRDIQYF. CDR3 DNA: TGTGCCAGCAGCTTAGCCACAAAGGGAGTAGCGGGGGGCCGAGACATTCAGTACTTC.

In DNA form, the CDR3 reads TGTGCCAGCAGGGGACTAGCGGGGACCGGGGAGCTGTTTTTT. Translated, it gives CASRGLAGTGELFF. The chain recombines TRBV2 with TRBJ2-2, with 13 positions matching TRBD2. CDR3 length: 14 residues. Germline loops: CDR1 SNHLY, CDR2 FYNNEI. Trimming removed 6 bases from V and 5 bases from J; junction bases left unmatched: 0.

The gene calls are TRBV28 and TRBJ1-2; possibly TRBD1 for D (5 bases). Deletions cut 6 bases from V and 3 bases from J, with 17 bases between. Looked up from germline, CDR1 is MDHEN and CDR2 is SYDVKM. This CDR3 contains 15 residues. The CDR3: CASSFPQGFDYGYTF. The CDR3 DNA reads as TGTGCCAGCAGCTTTCCCCAGGGTTTCGACTATGGCTACACCTTC.

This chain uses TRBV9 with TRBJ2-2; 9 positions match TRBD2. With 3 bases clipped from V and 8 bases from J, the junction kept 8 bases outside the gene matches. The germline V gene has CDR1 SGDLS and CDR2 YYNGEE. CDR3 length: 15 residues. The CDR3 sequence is CASSALLAGSGELFF. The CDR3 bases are TGTGCCAGCAGCGCCCTACTAGCGGGTAGTGGGGAGCTGTTTTTT.

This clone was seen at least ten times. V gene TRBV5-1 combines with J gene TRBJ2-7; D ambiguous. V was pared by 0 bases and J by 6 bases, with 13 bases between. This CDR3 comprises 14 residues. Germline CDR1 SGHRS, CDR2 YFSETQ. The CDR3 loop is CASSLGTSTLEQYF. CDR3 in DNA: TGCGCCAGCAGCTTGGGGACGTCCACTCTCGAGCAGTACTTC. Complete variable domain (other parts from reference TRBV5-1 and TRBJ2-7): KAGVTQTPRYLIKTRGQQVTLSCSPISGHRSVSWYQQTPGQGLQFLFEYFSETQRNKGNFPGRFSGRQFSNSRSEMNVSTLELGDSALYLCASSLGTSTLEQYFGPGTRLTVT.

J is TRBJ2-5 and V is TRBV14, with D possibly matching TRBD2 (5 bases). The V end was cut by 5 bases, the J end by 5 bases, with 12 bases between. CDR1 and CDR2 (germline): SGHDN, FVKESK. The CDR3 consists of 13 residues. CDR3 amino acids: CASSGFGGETQYF. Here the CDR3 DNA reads TGTGCCAGCAGCGGGTTTGGCGGGGAGACCCAGTACTTC.

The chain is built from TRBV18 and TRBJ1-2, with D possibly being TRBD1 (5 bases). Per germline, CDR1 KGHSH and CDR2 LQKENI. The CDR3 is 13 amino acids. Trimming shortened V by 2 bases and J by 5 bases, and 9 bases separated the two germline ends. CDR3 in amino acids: CASSPGGTYGYTF. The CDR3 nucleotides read TGTGCCAGCTCACCAGGGGGTACTTATGGCTACACCTTC. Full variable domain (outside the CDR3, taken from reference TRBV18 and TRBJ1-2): NAGVMQNPRHLVRRRGQEARLRCSPMKGHSHVYWYRQLPEEGLKFMVYLQKENIIDESGMPKERFSAEFPKEGPSILRIQQVVRGDSAAYFCASSPGGTYGYTFGSGTRLTVV.

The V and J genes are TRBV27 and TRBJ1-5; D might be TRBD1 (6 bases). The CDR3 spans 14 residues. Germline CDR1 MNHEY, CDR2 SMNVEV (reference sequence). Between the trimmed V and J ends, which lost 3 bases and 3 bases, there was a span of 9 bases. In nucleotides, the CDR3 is TGTGCCAGCAGTTTCAGGGGATACAATCAGCCCCAGCATTTT. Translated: CASSFRGYNQPQHF.

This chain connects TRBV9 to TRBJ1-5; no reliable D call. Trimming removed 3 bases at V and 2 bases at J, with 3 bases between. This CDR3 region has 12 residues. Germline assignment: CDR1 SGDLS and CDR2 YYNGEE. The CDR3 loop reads CASSEGNQPQHF. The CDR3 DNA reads TGTGCCAGCAGCGAAGGCAATCAGCCCCAGCATTTT.

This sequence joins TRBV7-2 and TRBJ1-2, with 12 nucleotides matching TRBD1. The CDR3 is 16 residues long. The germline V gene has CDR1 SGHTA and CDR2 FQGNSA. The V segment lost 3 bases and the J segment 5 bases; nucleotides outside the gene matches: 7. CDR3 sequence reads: CASSFRGQGASYGYTF. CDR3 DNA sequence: TGTGCCAGCAGCTTTAGGGGACAGGGGGCCTCATATGGCTACACCTTC.

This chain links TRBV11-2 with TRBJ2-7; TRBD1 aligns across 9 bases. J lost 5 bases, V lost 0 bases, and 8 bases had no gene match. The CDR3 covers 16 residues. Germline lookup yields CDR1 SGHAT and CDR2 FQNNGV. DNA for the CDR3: TGTGCCAGCAGCTTAGAAAGCTACACAGGGGGCAACGAGCAGTACTTC. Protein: CASSLESYTGGNEQYF.

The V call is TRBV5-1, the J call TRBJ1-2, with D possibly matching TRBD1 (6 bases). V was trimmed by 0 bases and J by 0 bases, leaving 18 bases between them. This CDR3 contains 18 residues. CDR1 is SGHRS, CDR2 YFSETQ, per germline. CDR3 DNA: TGCGCCAGCAGCTTGGCCAATGAGTGGGGGGCAGCTAACTATGGCTACACCTTC. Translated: CASSLANEWGAANYGYTF.

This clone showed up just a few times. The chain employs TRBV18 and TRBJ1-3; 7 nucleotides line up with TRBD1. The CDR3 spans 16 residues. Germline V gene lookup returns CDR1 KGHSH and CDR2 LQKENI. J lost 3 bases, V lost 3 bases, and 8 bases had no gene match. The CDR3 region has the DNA TGTGCCAGCTCACCGACAGGGTTCGTGAGTGGAAACACCATATATTTT. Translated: CASSPTGFVSGNTIYF.

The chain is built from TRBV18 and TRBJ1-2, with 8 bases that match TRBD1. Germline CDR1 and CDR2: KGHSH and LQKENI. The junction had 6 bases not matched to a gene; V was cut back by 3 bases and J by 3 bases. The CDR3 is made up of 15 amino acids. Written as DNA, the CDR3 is TGTGCCAGCTCACCGCAGACAGGGGCTGACTATGGCTACACCTTC. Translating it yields CASSPQTGADYGYTF.

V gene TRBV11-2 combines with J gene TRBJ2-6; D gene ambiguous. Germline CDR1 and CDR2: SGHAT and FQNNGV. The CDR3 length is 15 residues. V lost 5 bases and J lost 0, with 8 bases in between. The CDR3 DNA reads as TGTGCCAGCAGCCGAGCAAGCTCTGGGGCCAACGTCCTGACTTTC. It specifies CASSRASSGANVLTF.

The CDR3 bases are TGTGCCAGCAGTCGACAGAGTCTAGATAGAGAGACCCAGTACTTC. It specifies CASSRQSLDRETQYF. The gene calls are TRBV2 and TRBJ2-5; TRBD1 might be the D (5 bases). The V gene's germline CDR1 is SNHLY and CDR2 FYNNEI. The V gene lost 5 bases and the J gene lost 4 bases, with 17 bases spanning the gap. This CDR3 has 15 residues.

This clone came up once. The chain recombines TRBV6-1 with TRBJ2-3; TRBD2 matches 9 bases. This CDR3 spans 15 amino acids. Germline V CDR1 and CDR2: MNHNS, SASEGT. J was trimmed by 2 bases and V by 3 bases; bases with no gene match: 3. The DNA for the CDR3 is TGTGCCAGCAGTGAGGGCGGGGGGGACACAGATACGCAGTATTTT. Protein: CASSEGGGDTDTQYF.

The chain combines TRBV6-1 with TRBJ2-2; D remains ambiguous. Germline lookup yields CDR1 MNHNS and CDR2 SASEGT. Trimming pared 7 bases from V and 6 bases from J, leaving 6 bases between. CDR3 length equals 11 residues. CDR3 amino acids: CASTRSGELFF. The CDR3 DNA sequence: TGTGCCAGCACGAGGTCCGGGGAGCTGTTTTTT.

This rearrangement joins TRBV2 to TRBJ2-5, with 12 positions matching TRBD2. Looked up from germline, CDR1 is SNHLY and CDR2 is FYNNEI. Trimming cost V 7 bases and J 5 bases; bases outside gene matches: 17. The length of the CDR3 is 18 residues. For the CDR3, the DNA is TGTGCCAGCAAATTGGGTATACTAGCGGGGGGATCGCGGGAGACCCAGTACTTC. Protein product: CASKLGILAGGSRETQYF.

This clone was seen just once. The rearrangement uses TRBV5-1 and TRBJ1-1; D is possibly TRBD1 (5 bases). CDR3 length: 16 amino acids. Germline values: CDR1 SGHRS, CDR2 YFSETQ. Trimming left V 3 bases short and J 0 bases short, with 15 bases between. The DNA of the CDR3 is TGCGCCAGCAGCTCCGACAGTTCCCTCATGAACACTGAAGCTTTCTTT. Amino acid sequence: CASSSDSSLMNTEAFF.

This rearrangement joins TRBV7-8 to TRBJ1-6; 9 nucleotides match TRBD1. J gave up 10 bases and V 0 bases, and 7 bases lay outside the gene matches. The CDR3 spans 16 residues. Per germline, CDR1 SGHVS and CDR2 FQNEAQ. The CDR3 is CASSLAGTGNGSPLHF. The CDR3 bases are TGTGCCAGCAGCTTAGCCGGGACAGGGAACGGATCACCCCTCCACTTT.

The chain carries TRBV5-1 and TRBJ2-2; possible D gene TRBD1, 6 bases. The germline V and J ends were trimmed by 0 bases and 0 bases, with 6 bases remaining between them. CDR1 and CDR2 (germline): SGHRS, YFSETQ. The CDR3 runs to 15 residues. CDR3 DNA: TGCGCCAGCAGCTTGGCAGGGGCGAACACCGGGGAGCTGTTTTTT. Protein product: CASSLAGANTGELFF.

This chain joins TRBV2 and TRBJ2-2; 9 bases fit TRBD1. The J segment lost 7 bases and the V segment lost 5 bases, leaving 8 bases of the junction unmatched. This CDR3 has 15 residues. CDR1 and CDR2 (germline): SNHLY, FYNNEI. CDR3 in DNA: TGTGCCAGCAGTTTTACAGGGGGCTTGGGCGGGGAGCTGTTTTTT. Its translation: CASSFTGGLGGELFF.

CDR3 in amino acids: CASSPRTGPFVKQYF. The DNA of the CDR3 is TGTGCCAGCAGCCCCAGGACAGGGCCGTTCGTGAAGCAGTACTTC. The genes are TRBV9 and TRBJ2-5; the match to TRBD1 covers 8 bases. The CDR3 length is 15 residues. J was trimmed by 11 bases and V by 4 bases; bases with no gene match: 16. Germline values: CDR1 SGDLS, CDR2 YYNGEE. Full variable domain (remainder filled in from reference TRBV9 and TRBJ2-5): DSGVTQTPKHLITATGQRVTLRCSPRSGDLSVYWYQQSLDQGLQFLIQYYNGEERAKGNILERFSAQQFPDLHSELNLSSLELGDSALYFCASSPRTGPFVKQYFGPGTRLLVL.

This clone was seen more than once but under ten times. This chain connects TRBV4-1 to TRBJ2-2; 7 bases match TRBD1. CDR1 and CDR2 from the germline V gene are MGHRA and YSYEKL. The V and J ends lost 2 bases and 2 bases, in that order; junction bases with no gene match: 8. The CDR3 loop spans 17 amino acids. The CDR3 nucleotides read TGCGCCAGCAGCCAACGAACCGGGACAGCAAACACCGGGGAGCTGTTTTTT. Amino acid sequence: CASSQRTGTANTGELFF.

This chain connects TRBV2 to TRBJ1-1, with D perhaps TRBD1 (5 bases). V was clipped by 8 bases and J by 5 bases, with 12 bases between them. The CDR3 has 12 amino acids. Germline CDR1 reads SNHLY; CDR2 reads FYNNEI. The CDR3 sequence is CASLMGGTEAFF. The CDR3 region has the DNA TGTGCCAGCCTAATGGGGGGTACTGAAGCTTTCTTT. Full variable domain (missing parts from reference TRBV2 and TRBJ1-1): EPEVTQTPSHQVTQMGQEVILRCVPISNHLYFYWYRQILGQKVEFLVSFYNNEISEKSEIFDDQFSVERPDGSNFTLKIRSTKLEDSAMYFCASLMGGTEAFFGQGTRLTVV.

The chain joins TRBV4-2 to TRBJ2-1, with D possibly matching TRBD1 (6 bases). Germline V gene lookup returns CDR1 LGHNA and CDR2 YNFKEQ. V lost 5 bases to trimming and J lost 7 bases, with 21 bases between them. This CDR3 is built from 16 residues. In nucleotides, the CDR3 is TGTGCCAGCAGCTACTCCCCGACAGGCCCTGGGAATGAGCAGTTCTTC. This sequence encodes CASSYSPTGPGNEQFF.

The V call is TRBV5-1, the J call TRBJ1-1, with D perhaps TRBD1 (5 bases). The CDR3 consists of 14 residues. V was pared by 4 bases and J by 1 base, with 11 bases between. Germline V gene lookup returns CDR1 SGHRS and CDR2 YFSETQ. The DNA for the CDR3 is TGCGCCAGCAGCCCAGGGAGGGAGAACACTGAAGCTTTCTTT. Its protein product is CASSPGRENTEAFF.

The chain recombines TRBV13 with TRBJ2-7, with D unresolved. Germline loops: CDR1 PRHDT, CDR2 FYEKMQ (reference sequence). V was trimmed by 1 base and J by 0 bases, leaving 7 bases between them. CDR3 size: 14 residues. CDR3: CASSLVRDSYEQYF. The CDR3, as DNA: TGTGCCAGCAGCTTAGTAAGGGACTCCTACGAGCAGTACTTC.

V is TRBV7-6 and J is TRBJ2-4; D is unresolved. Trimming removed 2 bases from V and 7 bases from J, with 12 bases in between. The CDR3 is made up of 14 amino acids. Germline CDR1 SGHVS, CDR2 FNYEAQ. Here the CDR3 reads CASSLMAAGNIQYF. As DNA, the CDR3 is TGTGCCAGCAGCTTAATGGCGGCTGGGAACATTCAGTACTTC.

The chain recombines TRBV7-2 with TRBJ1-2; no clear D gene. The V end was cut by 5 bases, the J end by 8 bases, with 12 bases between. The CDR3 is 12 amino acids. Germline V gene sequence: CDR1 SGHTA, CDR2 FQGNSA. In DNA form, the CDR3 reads TGTGCCAGCAGCGCTTTACAAGGAGGCTACACCTTC. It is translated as CASSALQGGYTF.

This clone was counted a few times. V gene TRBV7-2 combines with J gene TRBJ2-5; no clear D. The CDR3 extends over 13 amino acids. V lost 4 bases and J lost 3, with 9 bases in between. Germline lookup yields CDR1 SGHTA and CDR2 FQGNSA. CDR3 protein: CASSSHKEETQYF. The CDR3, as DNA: TGTGCCAGCAGCTCCCATAAGGAAGAGACCCAGTACTTC. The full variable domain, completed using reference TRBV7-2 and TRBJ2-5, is GAGVSQSPSNKVTEKGKDVELRCDPISGHTALYWYRQSLGQGLEFLIYFQGNSAPDKSGLPSDRFSAERTGGSVSTLTIQRTQQEDSAVYLCASSSHKEETQYFGPGTRLLVL.